What follows are 20 T cell receptor beta chains derived from one specimen sequenced in a study of T cells after yellow fever vaccination. TCRdb reanalysed the 5' RACE reads using MiXCR and keeps one entry per CDR3 protein. Of 400,000 or so distinct CDR3 sequences in the sample, 18% were seen once. Material: PBMCs, obtained before the yellow fever booster vaccination. The receptors here all came from a man aged 18 to 29 who received the YFV17D yellow fever vaccine.

The genes are TRBV5-6 and TRBJ1-1, with TRBD1 as a possible D gene (5 bases). Germline V CDR1 and CDR2: SGHDT, YYEEEE. The CDR3 is made up of 13 amino acids. Trimming pared 2 bases from V and 6 bases from J, leaving 11 bases between. The CDR3: CASSFGGGAEAFF. The DNA for the CDR3 is TGTGCCAGCAGCTTCGGTGGGGGAGCTGAAGCTTTCTTT.

This clonotype has more than one count but fewer than ten. The genes are TRBV5-4 and TRBJ2-5; TRBD2 is a possible D gene (7 bases). Germline V gene lookup returns CDR1 SGHNT and CDR2 YYREEE (reference sequence). The germline V and J ends were trimmed by 3 bases and 4 bases, with 13 bases remaining between them. The CDR3 totals 14 residues. The DNA for the CDR3 is TGTGCCAGCAGCTGGAGGGGGGGACGAGAGACCCAGTACTTC. Amino acids: CASSWRGGRETQYF. Complete variable domain (other parts from reference TRBV5-4 and TRBJ2-5): ETGVTQSPTHLIKTRGQQVTLRCSSQSGHNTVSWYQQALGQGPQFIFQYYREEENGRGNFPPRFSGLQFPNYSSELNVNALELDDSALYLCASSWRGGRETQYFGPGTRLLVL.

This clonotype was seen a few times. The chain couples TRBV18 to TRBJ1-3; 7 bases align to TRBD1. The length of the CDR3 is 14 residues. J lost 4 bases, V lost 4 bases, and 4 bases had no gene match. Germline V CDR1 and CDR2: KGHSH, LQKENI. This CDR3 is CASSQGTDGNTIYF. The CDR3 DNA follows: TGTGCCAGCTCACAGGGGACAGACGGAAACACCATATATTTT.

The rearrangement uses TRBV7-2 and TRBJ2-5, with D possibly TRBD2 on 6 matching bases. CDR3 length equals 17 residues. Trimming stripped 4 bases from V and 1 base from J, with 19 bases between. In germline, CDR1 is SGHTA, CDR2 FQGNSA. The DNA of the CDR3 is TGTGCCAGCAGCTCAGTCCGTCTCGGGGGAGGCCAAGAGACCCAGTACTTC. Residues: CASSSVRLGGGQETQYF.

The chain recombines TRBV6-6 with TRBJ1-5; 11 bases agree with TRBD1. This CDR3 is built from 19 residues. Germline V gene sequence: CDR1 MNHNY, CDR2 SVGAGI (reference sequence). Trimming took 4 bases from V and 1 from J; bases not matched to a gene: 12. The CDR3 DNA sequence: TGTGCCAGCAGTTTATACGGGACAGGGGGGGTTTCGAGCAATCAGCCCCAGCATTTT. Encoded protein: CASSLYGTGGVSSNQPQHF.

This clonotype was recorded a few times. The chain couples TRBV20-1 to TRBJ2-5; D assignment may be TRBD1 or TRBD2 (5 bases each). The V gene's germline CDR1 is DFQATT and CDR2 SNEGSKA (reference sequence). The CDR3 runs 13 residues. V lost 5 bases and J 1 base, leaving 11 bases between the germline ends. CDR3 sequence (DNA): TGCAGTGCTGAACGGGACGGCCAAGAGACCCAGTACTTC. Protein product: CSAERDGQETQYF.

The chain recombines TRBV6-5 with TRBJ2-5; D may be TRBD1 or TRBD2 (5 bases each). With 2 bases removed from V and 2 bases from J, the gap between germline ends came to 9 bases. CDR1 and CDR2 from the germline V gene are MNHEY and SVGAGI. This CDR3 contains 14 residues. Here the CDR3 reads CASSYRGRQETQYF. The DNA of the CDR3 is TGTGCCAGCAGTTACCGGGGCAGACAAGAGACCCAGTACTTC.

With respect to this clonotype: One end of the junction does not line up with germline, which may come from a read error. The CDR3: CASSITFGGAGGYTF. The CDR3 coding sequence is TGTGCCAGCAGCATAACGTTCGGGGGGGCTGGTGGCTACACCTTC. The rearrangement uses TRBV7-3 and TRBJ1-2, with D tentatively TRBD1 (6 bases). The CDR3 totals 15 residues. Per germline, CDR1 SGHTA and CDR2 FQGTGA.

This clonotype appeared many times. The chain joins TRBV10-3 to TRBJ2-2, with TRBD2 identical over 8 bases. The V segment lost 7 bases and the J segment 5 bases; nucleotides outside the gene matches: 9. The germline V gene has CDR1 ENHRY and CDR2 SYGVKD. The CDR3 sequence is 15 residues long. CDR3 residues: CAITALPGGTGELFF. CDR3 nucleotide sequence: TGTGCCATCACTGCGCTACCGGGGGGGACCGGGGAGCTGTTTTTT.

CDR3 nucleotide sequence: TGCGCCAGCAGCCAAGGGAGGACTAGCGACAATATACAGTACTTC. Protein: CASSQGRTSDNIQYF. This rearrangement joins TRBV4-3 to TRBJ2-5; 9 nucleotides match TRBD2. This CDR3 has 15 amino acids. The trim removed 1 base at V and 11 bases at J, leaving 11 bases unmatched. Germline V lookup: CDR1 LGHNA, CDR2 YSLEER.

This clonotype was found a few times. The chain has TRBV5-1 and TRBJ1-1; 8 bases are a match to TRBD1. With 4 bases clipped from V and 2 bases from J, the junction kept 7 bases outside the gene matches. Germline CDR1 SGHRS, CDR2 YFSETQ. CDR3 length: 15 residues. The CDR3 region has the DNA TGCGCCAGCAGCCCGCGACAGGGGACAAACACTGAAGCTTTCTTT. This translates into CASSPRQGTNTEAFF.

This clonotype was detected only a few times. The chain employs TRBV7-9 and TRBJ1-2, with a tentative D call TRBD1 (5 bases). The CDR3 spans 15 residues. CDR1 is SEHNR, CDR2 FQNEAQ, per germline (reference sequence). V was pared by 8 bases and J by 3 bases, with 19 bases between. CDR3 loop: CASRQRGIVDYGYTF. CDR3 nucleotide sequence: TGTGCCAGCCGACAGAGGGGAATCGTTGACTATGGCTACACCTTC.

The gene calls are TRBV9 and TRBJ1-1; tentatively, D is TRBD1 (6 bases). Germline values: CDR1 SGDLS, CDR2 YYNGEE. Trimming left V 0 bases short and J 9 bases short, with 18 bases between. The CDR3 totals 15 residues. The CDR3 nucleotides are TGTGCCAGCAGCGTAGCTACCCAGGGGAGGGGGAAAGCTTTCTTT. Translated: CASSVATQGRGKAFF.

Note on this clonotype: At one end the junction does not follow the germline gene, possibly because of a read error. The J gene is TRBJ1-4, the V gene TRBV7-7, with no clear D. Germline lookup yields CDR1 SSHAT and CDR2 FNYEAQ (reference sequence). CDR3 size: 15 residues. The CDR3, as DNA: TGTGCTAGCAGCTTATCGGTCGGTTCTAATGAAAAACTGTTTTTT. It codes for CASSLSVGSNEKLFF.

The chain uses TRBV28 and TRBJ1-6; no clear D gene. V gave up 7 bases and J gave up 5 bases, with 12 bases separating them. The CDR3 consists of 14 residues. Germline V gene data show CDR1 as MDHEN and CDR2 as SYDVKM. The CDR3 is CASMAFLDNSPLHF. The CDR3 coding sequence is TGTGCCAGCATGGCCTTCCTAGATAATTCACCCCTCCACTTT.

The chain uses TRBV20-1 and TRBJ2-3; TRBD2 agrees at 8 bases. V shed 3 bases and J 8 bases; nucleotides not matched to a gene: 10. The germline CDR1 and CDR2 sequences are DFQATT and SNEGSKA (reference sequence). The CDR3 runs 14 residues. The CDR3 DNA is TGCAGTGCTAGCGGGGGGGCCGTGTTGGCTACGCAGTATTTT. Translated, it gives CSASGGAVLATQYF.

The V call is TRBV7-2, the J call TRBJ2-1, with D possibly TRBD1 on 6 matching bases. Germline V gene data show CDR1 as SGHTA and CDR2 as FQGNSA. The CDR3 is made up of 17 amino acids. V lost 5 bases and J lost 2, with 19 bases in between. CDR3 bases: TGTGCCAGCAGCCCCCTTTACCCAGGGACACCCTACAATGAGCAGTTCTTC. Translated: CASSPLYPGTPYNEQFF.

This clonotype was found a few times. The chain couples TRBV12-3 or TRBV12-4 to TRBJ2-2; D not certain. The CDR3 extends over 11 amino acids. Deletions cut 8 bases from V and 4 bases from J, with 5 bases between. CDR3 in DNA: TGTGCCAGCGAGACCACCGGGGAGCTGTTTTTT. It yields the protein CASETTGELFF.

The V and J genes are TRBV20-1 and TRBJ1-1, with D unclear. CDR1 is DFQATT, CDR2 SNEGSKA, per germline (reference sequence). This CDR3 has 13 residues. CDR3 DNA: TGCAGCTTAGTTGGAGAGCCGGGCACTGAAGCTTTCTTT. Residues: CSLVGEPGTEAFF.

The chain is built from TRBV6-5 and TRBJ2-2, with D unclear. In germline, CDR1 is MNHEY, CDR2 SVGAGI. Trimming left V 3 bases short and J 1 base short, with 18 bases between. This CDR3 spans 18 amino acids. This CDR3 is CASSYDLFAAGNTGELFF. The CDR3 nucleotides are TGTGCCAGCAGTTATGATTTATTTGCCGCAGGGAACACCGGGGAGCTGTTTTTT.